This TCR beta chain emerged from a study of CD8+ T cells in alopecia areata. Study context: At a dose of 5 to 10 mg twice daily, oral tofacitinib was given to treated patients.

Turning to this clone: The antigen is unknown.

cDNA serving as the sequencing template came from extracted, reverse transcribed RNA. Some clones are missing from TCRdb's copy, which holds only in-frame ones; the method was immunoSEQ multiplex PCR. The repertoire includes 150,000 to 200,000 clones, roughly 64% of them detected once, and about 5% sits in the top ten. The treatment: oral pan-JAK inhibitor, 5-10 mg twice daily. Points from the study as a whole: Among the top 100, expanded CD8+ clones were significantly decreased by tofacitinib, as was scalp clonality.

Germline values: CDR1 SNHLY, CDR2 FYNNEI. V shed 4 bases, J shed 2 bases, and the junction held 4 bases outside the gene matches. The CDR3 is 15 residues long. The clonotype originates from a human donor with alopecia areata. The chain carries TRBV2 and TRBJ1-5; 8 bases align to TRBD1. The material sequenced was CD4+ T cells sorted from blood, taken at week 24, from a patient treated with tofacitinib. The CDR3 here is CASSGAGGRNQPQHF. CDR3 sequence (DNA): TGTGCCAGCAGTGGGGCAGGGGGCCGCAATCAGCCCCAGCATTTT.